The clone carrying this TCR beta chain was recorded many times. As yet, its antigen is unknown. The CDR3 covers 14 residues. V dropped 0 bases and J dropped 3; count of bases not matched to a gene: 2. Germline V gene lookup returns CDR1 SGHDT and CDR2 YYEEEE. Healthy individuals of Caucasian origin from Russia, aged 6 to 90, served as donors. A minimum of 7 million PBMCs was isolated per sample. The sample originates from a study of blood T cells in healthy people across ages. Regarding the study as a whole: PBMC samples, being unsorted, prevented any conclusive comparison of naive and antigen-experienced cells.

Then a second PCR, running roughly 7 to 11 cycles, was carried out with a sample-barcoded 5' primer and a J-beta primer mix. Each cDNA molecule, via a template-switch adaptor with 12 random nucleotides, was tagged. TCRdb used MiXCR to reprocess the 5' RACE reads, holding one entry per CDR3 protein. The sample consists of more than 800,000 distinct CDR3 sequences, about 30% of them appearing once. The sequence was collected from a woman at least 80 years old in good health. The gene calls are TRBV5-6 and TRBJ2-5; 7 bases are shared with TRBD1. Material: blood. The CDR3 sequence: CASSLGQGEETQYF. CDR3 DNA: TGTGCCAGCAGCTTGGGACAGGGAGAAGAGACCCAGTACTTC.